Only one count was recorded for the clone carrying this T cell receptor (beta chain). Antigen unknown. The sample originates from a study of beta chain features in type 1 diabetes. Study as a whole: Across all samples, roughly 100,000,000 sorted cells were examined. Study results and limitations: The naive, central memory and Treg TCRB repertoires looked more alike in patients than they did in healthy donors. All four CD4+ subsets of Type 1 diabetes patients contained TCRB CDR3s that were moderately but significantly shorter. More deletions and fewer insertions at VDJ junctions were found in patients with type 1 diabetes.

The length of the CDR3 is 12 residues. With 3 bases removed from V and 4 bases from J, the gap between germline ends came to 9 bases. The germline V gene has CDR1 SQVTM and CDR2 ANQGSEA. Reverse transcription of all isolated RNA meant that expressed TCRB transcripts were sequenced. The data were produced by immunoSEQ multiplex PCR, yet TCRdb's version contains in-frame clones alone and is incomplete. Of approximately 16,000 clones in the sample, around 70% were seen once. Input material: stem cell memory CD4+ T cells from blood. The receptor was isolated from a man under 40 with type 1 diabetes. The chain employs TRBV29-1 and TRBJ1-2; the D is unclear. The CDR3 DNA reads as TGCAGCGTTGAGGAGGGAGGCTATGGCTACACCTTC. It encodes CSVEEGGYGYTF.